This T cell receptor (beta chain) originates from a study of PD-L1 blockade in urothelial cancer. Libraries were prepared by immunoSEQ multiplex PCR; TCRdb keeps only in-frame clonotypes and omits some of them. The data show tens of thousands of clones, with about nine tenths seen just once and more than 5.5% held by the top ten. This TCR derives from a woman in her 70s with urothelial cancer. The sequencing used PBMCs, collected around atezolizumab (anti-PD-L1) treatment.

The CDR3 reads CASSPGRGLAERSSYNEQFF. The CDR3 DNA follows: TGTGCCAGCAGTCCCGGGCGGGGTTTAGCGGAACGAAGCTCCTACAATGAGCAGTTCTTC. The genes are TRBV28 and TRBJ2-1; tentative D call: TRBD2 (6 bases). Trimming removed 5 bases at V and 0 bases at J, with 26 bases between. Germline CDR1 reads MDHEN; CDR2 reads SYDVKM. The CDR3 has 20 residues. Full variable domain (outside the CDR3, taken from reference TRBV28 and TRBJ2-1): DVKVTQSSRYLVKRTGEKVFLECVQDMDHENMFWYRQDPGLGLRLIYFSYDVKMKEKGDIPEGYSVSREKKERFSLILESASTNQTSMYLCASSPGRGLAERSSYNEQFFGPGTRLTVL.